The present T cell receptor beta chain was sequenced within a study of blood T cell repertoires in COVID-19. Study context: Donors in the United States, Italy and Spain gave samples during acute or convalescent COVID-19.

From germline, CDR1 is MDHEN and CDR2 SYDVKM. The CDR3 length is 15 residues. The V and J ends lost 4 bases and 6 bases, in that order; junction bases with no gene match: 6. Measured with immunoSEQ multiplex PCR; TCRdb has only the in-frame clones, and not every one. The data contain roughly 250,000 clones, roughly 93% of them singletons. The genes are TRBV28 and TRBJ2-2; 9 nucleotides align to TRBD2. The sequenced sample consisted of PBMCs or T cells enriched from blood (not recorded which). The clonotype comes from a woman between 35 and 50 years old with acute COVID-19. This chain's CDR3 is CASSSGLARSGELFF. The CDR3 coding sequence is TGTGCCAGCAGTTCGGGACTAGCTCGGTCCGGGGAGCTGTTTTTT.